The 6 T cell receptor beta chains below were found in one sample sequenced in a study of blood T cell repertoires in COVID-19. TCRdb's copy holds only in-frame clones and misses some; the assay was immunoSEQ multiplex PCR. The sample comprises around 91,000 clones, approximately 81% of which are singletons, and more than 30% rests with the top ten. The sequenced material came from peripheral blood. Receptor source: a man older than 75 with acute or convalescent COVID-19.

The genes are TRBV9 and TRBJ1-2, with TRBD1 as a possible D gene (5 bases). V was shortened by 3 bases and J by 7 bases, with 19 bases between the two germline ends. Germline values: CDR1 SGDLS, CDR2 YYNGEE. The CDR3 is 15 residues long. The CDR3 coding sequence is TGTGCCAGCAGCGATGGGGCGGATAGCCCATTTGGCTACACCTTC. This translates into CASSDGADSPFGYTF.

This chain connects TRBV25-1 to TRBJ2-3; 7 nucleotides match TRBD2. The ends lost 3 bases at V and 8 bases at J; junction bases unmatched: 5. CDR3 length equals 13 residues. Germline lookup yields CDR1 MGHDK and CDR2 SYGVNS. The CDR3 spells CASSEGEGGTQYF. Here the CDR3 DNA reads TGTGCCAGCAGTGAGGGGGAGGGAGGTACGCAGTATTTT.

The J gene is TRBJ2-7, the V gene TRBV14, with 10 bases fitting TRBD1. CDR3 size: 15 residues. V dropped 3 bases and J dropped 4; count of bases not matched to a gene: 6. The germline CDR1 and CDR2 sequences are SGHDN and FVKESK. The CDR3 loop is CASSHGDRGFYEQYF. CDR3 sequence (DNA): TGTGCCAGCAGCCATGGGGACAGGGGATTTTACGAGCAGTACTTC.

The J gene is TRBJ1-3, the V gene TRBV28; 7 nucleotides match TRBD1. With 6 bases clipped from V and 4 bases from J, the junction kept 9 bases outside the gene matches. The CDR3 contains 15 residues. The germline V gene has CDR1 MDHEN and CDR2 SYDVKM. CDR3 DNA: TGTGCCAGCAGCAGAATGACAGGGACAGGAAACACCATATATTTT. Its translation: CASSRMTGTGNTIYF.

The V gene is TRBV6-5, the J gene TRBJ2-7, with TRBD2 as a possible D gene (5 bases). Trimming took 9 bases from V and 7 from J, leaving 19 bases between them. Germline V gene sequence: CDR1 MNHEY, CDR2 SVGAGI. This CDR3 is built from 13 residues. In nucleotides, the CDR3 is TGTGCCAGTCGGAGGACCCGGTGGGCTGAGCAGTACTTC. Translation: CASRRTRWAEQYF.

The chain is built from TRBV3-1 (or the pseudogene TRBV3-2) and TRBJ2-5; no clear D. Germline lookup yields CDR1 LGHDT and CDR2 YNNKEL (reference sequence). Trimming removed 3 bases at V and 4 bases at J, with 12 bases between. The CDR3 loop spans 14 amino acids. CDR3 nucleotide sequence: TGTGCCAGCAGCCAGGCAGGATGGGCAGAGACCCAGTACTTC. This encodes CASSQAGWAETQYF.